Sequencing of this T cell receptor beta chain was carried out in a study of blood T cell repertoires in COVID-19. Study information: The study drew acute and convalescent COVID-19 samples from the United States, Italy and Spain.

Authors' methods: It was from reference gene primer amplification that nucleated cell counts were estimated. Assay used: immunoSEQ multiplex PCR; TCRdb lists only in-frame clones, some missing. The V and J calls and clone size are taken from that table; D and trimming were inferred from the DNA. Counted here are about 250,000 clones, about 90% occurring once; the ten biggest clones make up 0.83%. Seattle-derived patients entered the study during active infection and were followed longitudinally. The source is a man aged 25 to 45 with COVID-19, enrolled during active disease. Input material: peripheral blood.

The CDR3 sequence is CASSRQADQPQHF. CDR3 bases: TGTGCCAGCAGCCGACAGGCTGATCAGCCCCAGCATTTT. The chain couples TRBV11-2 to TRBJ1-5, with D perhaps matching TRBD1 (6 bases). Trimming stripped 5 bases from V and 5 bases from J, with 10 bases between. The CDR3 runs to 13 residues. CDR1 is SGHAT, CDR2 FQNNGV, per germline.